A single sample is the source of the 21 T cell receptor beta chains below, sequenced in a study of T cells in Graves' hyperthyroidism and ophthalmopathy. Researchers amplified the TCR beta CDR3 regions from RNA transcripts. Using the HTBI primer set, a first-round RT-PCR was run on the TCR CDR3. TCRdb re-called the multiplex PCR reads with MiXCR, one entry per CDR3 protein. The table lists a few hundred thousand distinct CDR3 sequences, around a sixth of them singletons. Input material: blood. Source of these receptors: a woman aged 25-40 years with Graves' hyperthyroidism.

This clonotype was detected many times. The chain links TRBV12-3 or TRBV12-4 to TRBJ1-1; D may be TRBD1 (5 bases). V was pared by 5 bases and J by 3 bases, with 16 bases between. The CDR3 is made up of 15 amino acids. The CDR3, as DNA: TGTGCCAGCAGTCACCCCGGGGGGTGGGACACTGAAGCTTTCTTT. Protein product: CASSHPGGWDTEAFF.

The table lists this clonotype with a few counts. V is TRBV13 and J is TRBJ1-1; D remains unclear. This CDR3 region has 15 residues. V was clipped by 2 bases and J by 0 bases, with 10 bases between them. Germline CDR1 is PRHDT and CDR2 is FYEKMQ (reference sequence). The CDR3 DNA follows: TGTGCCAGCAGCTTAACACCTCCTCTGAACACTGAAGCTTTCTTT. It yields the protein CASSLTPPLNTEAFF.

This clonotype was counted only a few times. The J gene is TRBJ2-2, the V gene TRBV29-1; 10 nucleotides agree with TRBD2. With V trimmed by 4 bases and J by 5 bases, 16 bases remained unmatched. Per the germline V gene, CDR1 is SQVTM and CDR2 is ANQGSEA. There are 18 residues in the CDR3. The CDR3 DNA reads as TGCAGCGTTGTGACCGAGAGTACCGGGACTAGCGCTACCGGGGAGCTGTTTTTT. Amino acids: CSVVTESTGTSATGELFF.

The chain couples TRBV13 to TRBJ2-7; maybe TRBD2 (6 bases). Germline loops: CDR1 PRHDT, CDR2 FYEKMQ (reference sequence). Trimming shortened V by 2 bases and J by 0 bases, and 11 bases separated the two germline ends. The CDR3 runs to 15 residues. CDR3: CASSLREASSYEQYF. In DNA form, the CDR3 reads TGTGCCAGCAGCTTAAGGGAGGCTAGCTCCTACGAGCAGTACTTC.

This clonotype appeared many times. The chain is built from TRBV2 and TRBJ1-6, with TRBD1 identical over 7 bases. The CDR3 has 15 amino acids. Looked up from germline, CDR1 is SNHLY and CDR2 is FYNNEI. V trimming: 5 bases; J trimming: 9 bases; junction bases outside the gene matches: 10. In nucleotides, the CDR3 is TGTGCCAGCAGTCGAACCCGGGACAGCGCTTCACCCCTCCACTTT. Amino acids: CASSRTRDSASPLHF.

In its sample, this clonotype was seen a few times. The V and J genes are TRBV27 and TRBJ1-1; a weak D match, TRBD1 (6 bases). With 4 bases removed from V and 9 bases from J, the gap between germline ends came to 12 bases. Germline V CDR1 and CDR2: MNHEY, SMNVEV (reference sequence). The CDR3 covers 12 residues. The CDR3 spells CASSSPGAKAFF. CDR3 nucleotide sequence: TGTGCCAGCAGTTCCCCGGGGGCAAAAGCTTTCTTT.

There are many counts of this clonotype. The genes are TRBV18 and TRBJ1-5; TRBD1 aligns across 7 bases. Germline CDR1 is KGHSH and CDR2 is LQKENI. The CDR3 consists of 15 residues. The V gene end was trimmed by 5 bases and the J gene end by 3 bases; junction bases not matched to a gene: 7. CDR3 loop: CASSRQGTDNQPQHF. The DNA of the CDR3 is TGTGCCAGCTCAAGACAGGGTACCGACAATCAGCCCCAGCATTTT.

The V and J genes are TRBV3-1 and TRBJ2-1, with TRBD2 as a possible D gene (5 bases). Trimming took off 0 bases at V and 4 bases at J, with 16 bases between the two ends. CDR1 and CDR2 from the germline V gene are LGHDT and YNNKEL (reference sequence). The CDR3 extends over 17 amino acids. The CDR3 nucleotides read TGTGCCAGCAGCCAAGAACATACTAGTTTACCTTACAATGAGCAGTTCTTC. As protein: CASSQEHTSLPYNEQFF.

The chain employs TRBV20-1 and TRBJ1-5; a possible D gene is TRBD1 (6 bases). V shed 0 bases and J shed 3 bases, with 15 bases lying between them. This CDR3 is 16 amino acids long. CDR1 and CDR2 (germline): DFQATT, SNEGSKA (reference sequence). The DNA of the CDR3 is TGCAGTGCTAGAGATCGAGCAGGGGTGATCAATCAGCCCCAGCATTTT. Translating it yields CSARDRAGVINQPQHF.

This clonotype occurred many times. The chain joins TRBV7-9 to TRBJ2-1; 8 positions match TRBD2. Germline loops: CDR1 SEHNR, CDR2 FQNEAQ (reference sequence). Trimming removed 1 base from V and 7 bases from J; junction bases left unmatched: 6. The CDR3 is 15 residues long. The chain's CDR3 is CASSLEASGRNEQFF. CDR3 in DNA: TGTGCCAGCAGCTTAGAGGCTAGCGGGCGGAATGAGCAGTTCTTC.

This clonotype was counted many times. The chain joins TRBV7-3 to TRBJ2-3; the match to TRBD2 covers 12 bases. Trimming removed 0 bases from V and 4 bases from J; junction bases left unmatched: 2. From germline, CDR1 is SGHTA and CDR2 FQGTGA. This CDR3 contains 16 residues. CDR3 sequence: CASSLTLAGGADTQYF. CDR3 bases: TGTGCCAGCAGCTTAACACTAGCGGGAGGCGCAGATACGCAGTATTTT.

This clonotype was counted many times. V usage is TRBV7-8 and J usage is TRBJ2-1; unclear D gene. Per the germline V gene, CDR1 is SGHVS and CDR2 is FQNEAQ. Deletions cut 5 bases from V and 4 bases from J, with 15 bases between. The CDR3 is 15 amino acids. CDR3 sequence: CASSPTIRDYNEQFF. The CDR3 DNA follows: TGTGCCAGCAGCCCAACTATTAGGGATTACAATGAGCAGTTCTTC.

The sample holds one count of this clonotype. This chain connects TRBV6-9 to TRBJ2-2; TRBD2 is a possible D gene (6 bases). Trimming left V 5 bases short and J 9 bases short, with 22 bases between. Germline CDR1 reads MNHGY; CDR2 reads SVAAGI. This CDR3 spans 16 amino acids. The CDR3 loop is CASSQSTGARYRELFF. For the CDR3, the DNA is TGTGCCAGCAGTCAATCGACGGGAGCGAGGTACAGGGAGCTGTTTTTT.

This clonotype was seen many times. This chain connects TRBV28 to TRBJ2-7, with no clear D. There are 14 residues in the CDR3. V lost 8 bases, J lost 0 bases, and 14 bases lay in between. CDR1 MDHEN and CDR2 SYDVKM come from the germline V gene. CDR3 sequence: CASRDTWSSYEQYF. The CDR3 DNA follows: TGTGCCAGCCGCGATACCTGGAGCTCCTACGAGCAGTACTTC.

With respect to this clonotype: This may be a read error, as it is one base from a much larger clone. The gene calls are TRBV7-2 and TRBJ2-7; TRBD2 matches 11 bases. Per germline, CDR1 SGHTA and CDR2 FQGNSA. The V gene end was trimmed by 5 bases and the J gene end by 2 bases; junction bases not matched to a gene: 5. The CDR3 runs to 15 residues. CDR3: CASSPGLAAAYEQYF. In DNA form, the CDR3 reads TGTGCCAGCAGCCCGGGACTAGCGGCCGCCTACGAGCAGTACTTC.

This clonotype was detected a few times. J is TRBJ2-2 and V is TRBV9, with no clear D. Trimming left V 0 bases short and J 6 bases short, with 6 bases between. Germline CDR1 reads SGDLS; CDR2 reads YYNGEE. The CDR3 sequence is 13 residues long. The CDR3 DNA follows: TGTGCCAGCAGCGTAGTCGAAGCCGGGGAGCTGTTTTTT. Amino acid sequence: CASSVVEAGELFF.

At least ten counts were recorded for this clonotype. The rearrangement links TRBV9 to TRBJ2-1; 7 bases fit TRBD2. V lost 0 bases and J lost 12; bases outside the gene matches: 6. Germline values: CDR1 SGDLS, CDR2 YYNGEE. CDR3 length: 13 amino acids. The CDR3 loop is CASSVAGGRTQFF. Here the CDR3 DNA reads TGTGCCAGCAGCGTAGCGGGCGGGAGAACGCAGTTCTTC. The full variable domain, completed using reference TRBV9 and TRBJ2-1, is DSGVTQTPKHLITATGQRVTLRCSPRSGDLSVYWYQQSLDQGLQFLIQYYNGEERAKGNILERFSAQQFPDLHSELNLSSLELGDSALYFCASSVAGGRTQFFGPGTRLTVL.

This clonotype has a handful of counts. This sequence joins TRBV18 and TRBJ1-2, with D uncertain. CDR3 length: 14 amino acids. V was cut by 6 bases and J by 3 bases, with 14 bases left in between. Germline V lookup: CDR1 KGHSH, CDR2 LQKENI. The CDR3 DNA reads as TGTGCCAGCTCTCCAAAGGGTCGGGACTATGGCTACACCTTC. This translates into CASSPKGRDYGYTF.

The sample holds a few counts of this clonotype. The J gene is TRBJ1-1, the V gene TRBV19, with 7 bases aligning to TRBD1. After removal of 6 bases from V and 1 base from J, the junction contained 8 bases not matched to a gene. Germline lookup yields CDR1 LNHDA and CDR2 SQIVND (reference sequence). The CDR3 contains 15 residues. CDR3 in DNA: TGTGCCAGTAGCCAGAGGACAGGCTCGAACACTGAAGCTTTCTTT. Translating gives CASSQRTGSNTEAFF.

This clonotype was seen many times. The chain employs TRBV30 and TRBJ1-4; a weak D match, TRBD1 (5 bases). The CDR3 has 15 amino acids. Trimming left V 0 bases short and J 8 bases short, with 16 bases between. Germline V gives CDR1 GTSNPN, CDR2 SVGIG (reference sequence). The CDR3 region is CAWSVGQGRVEKLFF. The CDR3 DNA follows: TGTGCCTGGAGTGTGGGGCAGGGACGAGTCGAAAAACTGTTTTTT.

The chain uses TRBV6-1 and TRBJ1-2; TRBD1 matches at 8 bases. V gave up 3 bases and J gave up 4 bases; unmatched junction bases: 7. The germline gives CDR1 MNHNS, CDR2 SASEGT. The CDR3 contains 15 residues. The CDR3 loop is CASSDTDRALYGYTF. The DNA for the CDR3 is TGTGCCAGCAGTGATACGGACAGGGCTCTCTATGGCTACACCTTC.